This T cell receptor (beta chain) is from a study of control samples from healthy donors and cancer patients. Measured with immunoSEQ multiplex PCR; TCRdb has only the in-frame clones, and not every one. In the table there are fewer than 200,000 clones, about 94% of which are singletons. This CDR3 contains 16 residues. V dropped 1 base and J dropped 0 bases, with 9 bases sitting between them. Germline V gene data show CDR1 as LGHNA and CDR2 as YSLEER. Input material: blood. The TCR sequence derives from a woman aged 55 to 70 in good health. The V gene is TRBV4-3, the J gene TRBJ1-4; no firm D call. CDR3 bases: TGCGCCAGCAGCCAAGCTCGAGCTGCAACTAATGAAAAACTGTTTTTT. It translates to CASSQARAATNEKLFF.